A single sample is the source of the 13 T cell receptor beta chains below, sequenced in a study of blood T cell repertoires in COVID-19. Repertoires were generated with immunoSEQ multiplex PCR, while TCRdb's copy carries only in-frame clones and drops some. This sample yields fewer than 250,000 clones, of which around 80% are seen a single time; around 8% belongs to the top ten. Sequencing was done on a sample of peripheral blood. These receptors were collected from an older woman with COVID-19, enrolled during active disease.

The CDR3 loop reads CASRTGTGGGYTF. The CDR3 DNA reads TGTGCCAGCAGGACCGGGACCGGGGGGGGCTACACCTTC. The V call is TRBV3-1 (or the pseudogene TRBV3-2), the J call TRBJ1-2; D possibly corresponds to TRBD1 (5 bases). V lost 6 bases, J lost 8 bases, and 16 bases lay in between. The length of the CDR3 is 13 residues. Germline V gene data show CDR1 as LGHDT and CDR2 as YNNKEL (reference sequence).

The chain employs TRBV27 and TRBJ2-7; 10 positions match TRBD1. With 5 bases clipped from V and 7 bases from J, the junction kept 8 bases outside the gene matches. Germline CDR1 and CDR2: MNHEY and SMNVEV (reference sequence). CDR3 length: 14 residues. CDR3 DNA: TGTGCCAGCAGTGGAATTCGGACAGGGGGAGAGCAGTACTTC. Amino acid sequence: CASSGIRTGGEQYF.

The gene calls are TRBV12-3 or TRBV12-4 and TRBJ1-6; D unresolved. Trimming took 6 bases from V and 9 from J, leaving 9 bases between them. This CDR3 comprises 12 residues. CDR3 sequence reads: CASSSSSSPLHF. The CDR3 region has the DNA TGTGCCAGCAGCTCCTCGTCTTCACCCCTCCACTTT.

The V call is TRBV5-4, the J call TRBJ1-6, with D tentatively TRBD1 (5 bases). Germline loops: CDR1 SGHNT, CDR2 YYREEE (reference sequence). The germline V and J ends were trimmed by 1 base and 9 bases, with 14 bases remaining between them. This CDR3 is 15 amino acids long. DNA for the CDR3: TGTGCCAGCAGCTTGTCAGGGCTAAGTGGTTCACCCCTCCACTTT. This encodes CASSLSGLSGSPLHF.

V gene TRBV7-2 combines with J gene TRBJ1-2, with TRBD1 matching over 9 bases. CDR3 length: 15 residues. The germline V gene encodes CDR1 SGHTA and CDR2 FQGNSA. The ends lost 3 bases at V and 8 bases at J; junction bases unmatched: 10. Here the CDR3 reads CASSFPGQGLSGYTF. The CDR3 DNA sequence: TGTGCCAGCAGCTTTCCGGGACAGGGCCTGTCCGGCTACACCTTC.

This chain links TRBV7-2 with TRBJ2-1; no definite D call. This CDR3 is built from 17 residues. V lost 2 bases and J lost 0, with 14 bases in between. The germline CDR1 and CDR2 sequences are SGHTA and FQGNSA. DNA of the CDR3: TGTGCCAGCAGCTTATCCCCCTGGGCCATCTCCTACAATGAGCAGTTCTTC. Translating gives CASSLSPWAISYNEQFF.

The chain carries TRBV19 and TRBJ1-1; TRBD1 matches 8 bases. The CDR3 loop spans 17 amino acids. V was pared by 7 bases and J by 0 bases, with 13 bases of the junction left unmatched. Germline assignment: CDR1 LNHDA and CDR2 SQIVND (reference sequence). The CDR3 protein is CASTMSRTGSVNTEAFF. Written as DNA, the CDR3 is TGTGCCAGTACCATGTCCCGGACAGGGTCGGTGAACACTGAAGCTTTCTTT. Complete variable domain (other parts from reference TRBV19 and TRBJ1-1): DGGITQSPKYLFRKEGQNVTLSCEQNLNHDAMYWYRQDPGQGLRLIYYSQIVNDFQKGDIAEGYSVSREKKESFPLTVTSAQKNPTAFYLCASTMSRTGSVNTEAFFGQGTRLTVV.

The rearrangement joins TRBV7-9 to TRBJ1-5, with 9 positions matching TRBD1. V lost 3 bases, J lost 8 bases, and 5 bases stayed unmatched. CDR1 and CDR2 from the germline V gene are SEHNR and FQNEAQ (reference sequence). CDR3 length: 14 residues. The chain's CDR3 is CASSFTGGAEPQHF. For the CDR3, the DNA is TGTGCCAGCAGCTTCACAGGGGGCGCGGAGCCCCAGCATTTT.

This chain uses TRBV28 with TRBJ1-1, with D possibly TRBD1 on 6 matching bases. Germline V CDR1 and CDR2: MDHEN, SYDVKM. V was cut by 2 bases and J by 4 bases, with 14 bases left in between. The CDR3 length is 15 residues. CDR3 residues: CASSLGGALGTEAFF. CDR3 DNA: TGTGCCAGCAGTTTAGGGGGGGCGTTGGGCACTGAAGCTTTCTTT.

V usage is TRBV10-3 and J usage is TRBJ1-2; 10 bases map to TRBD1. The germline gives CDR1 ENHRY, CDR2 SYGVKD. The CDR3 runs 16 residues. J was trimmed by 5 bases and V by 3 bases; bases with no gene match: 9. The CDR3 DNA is TGTGCCATCAGTGATGGGGACAGGGGAAACAATTATGGCTACACCTTC. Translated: CAISDGDRGNNYGYTF.

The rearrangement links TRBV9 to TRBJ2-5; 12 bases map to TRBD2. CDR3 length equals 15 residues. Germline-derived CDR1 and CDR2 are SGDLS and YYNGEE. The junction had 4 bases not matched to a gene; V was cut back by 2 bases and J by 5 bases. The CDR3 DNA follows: TGTGCCAGCAGCGTTCCTAGCGGGGGGGCGGAGACCCAGTACTTC. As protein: CASSVPSGGAETQYF.

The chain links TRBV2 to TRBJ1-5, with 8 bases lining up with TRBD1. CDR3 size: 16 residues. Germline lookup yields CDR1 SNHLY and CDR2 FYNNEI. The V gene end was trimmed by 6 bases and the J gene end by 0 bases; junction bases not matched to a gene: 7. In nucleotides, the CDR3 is TGTGCCAGCAGCGCTACAGGGGGGATTAGCAATCAGCCCCAGCATTTT. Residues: CASSATGGISNQPQHF.

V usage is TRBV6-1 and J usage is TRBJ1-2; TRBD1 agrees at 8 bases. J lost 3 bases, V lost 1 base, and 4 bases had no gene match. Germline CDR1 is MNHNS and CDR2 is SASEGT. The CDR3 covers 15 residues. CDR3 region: CASSEDRQGYYGYTF. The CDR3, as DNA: TGTGCCAGCAGTGAAGATAGACAGGGGTACTATGGCTACACCTTC.